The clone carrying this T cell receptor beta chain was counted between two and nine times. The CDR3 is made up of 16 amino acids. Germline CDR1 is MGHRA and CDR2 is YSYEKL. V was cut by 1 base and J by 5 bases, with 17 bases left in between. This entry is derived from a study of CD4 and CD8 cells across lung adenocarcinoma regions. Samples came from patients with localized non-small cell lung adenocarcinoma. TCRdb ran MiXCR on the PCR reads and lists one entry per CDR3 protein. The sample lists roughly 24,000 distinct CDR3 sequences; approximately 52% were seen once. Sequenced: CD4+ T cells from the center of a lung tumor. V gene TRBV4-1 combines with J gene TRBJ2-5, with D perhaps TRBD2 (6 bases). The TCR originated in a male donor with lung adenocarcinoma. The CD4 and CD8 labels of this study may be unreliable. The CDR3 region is CASSQAGLRSGETQYF. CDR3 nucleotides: TGCGCCAGCAGCCAAGCGGGACTGCGGTCGGGTGAGACCCAGTACTTC.